Listed below are T cell receptor beta chains from one sample, sequenced in a study of cytomegalovirus exposure and HLA in healthy donors. This table comes from immunoSEQ multiplex PCR, and its TCRdb copy is limited to in-frame clones, with some not included. The sample carries about 120,000 clones, 8.5% to 9% recorded once. The specimen was PBMCs. The receptors here all came from a middle-aged woman in good health and CMV-seropositive. Both conserved end residues are part of each CDR3. D genes are given only for firm matches. Size values are once, few and many counts, or a class for expanded clones, and some rows have none.

NA | NA | TRBJ2-3 | TRBV11-2 | CASSLILDTQYF | TGTGCCAGCAGCTTAATCCTAGATACGCAGTATTTT
NA | NA | TRBJ2-4 | TRBV5-6 | CASSKGGRERWAKNIQYF | TGTGCCAGCAGCAAGGGGGGGAGAGAAAGGTGGGCCAAAAACATTCAGTACTTC
few | TRBD1 | TRBJ2-7 | TRBV19 | CASSLTGTDIYEQYF | TGTGCCAGTAGTTTAACCGGGACAGACATCTACGAGCAGTACTTC
NA | NA | TRBJ1-1 | TRBV10-3 | CATGGRMNTEAFF | TGTGCCACTGGAGGCCGAATGAACACTGAAGCTTTCTTT
NA | TRBD2 | TRBJ2-1 | TRBV5-4 | CASSPRLAGRSSYNEQFF | TGTGCCAGCAGCCCGAGACTAGCGGGGAGGAGCTCCTACAATGAGCAGTTCTTC
NA | NA | TRBJ1-2 | TRBV5-6 | CASSRGVSDYGYTF | TGTGCCAGCAGCCGGGGGGTTAGTGACTATGGCTACACCTTC
few | NA | TRBJ2-2 | TRBV6-5 | CASSYGAPNTGELFF | TGTGCCAGCAGTTATGGGGCACCGAACACCGGGGAGCTGTTTTTT
NA | TRBD2 | TRBJ2-1 | TRBV7-2 | CASSLEGTSGGYNEQFF | TGTGCCAGCAGCTTGGAGGGGACTAGCGGGGGCTACAATGAGCAGTTCTTC
NA | TRBD2 | TRBJ2-1 | TRBV2 | CASSRLAGGSYNEQFF | TGTGCCAGCAGCCGACTAGCGGGGGGTTCCTACAATGAGCAGTTCTTC
few | NA | TRBJ1-1 | TRBV10-3 | CAISESFAALDMNTEAFF | TGTGCCATCAGTGAGTCATTCGCAGCCCTCGACATGAACACTGAAGCTTTCTTT
NA | NA | TRBJ1-1 | TRBV5-4 | CASSLTRSNTEAFF | TGTGCCAGCAGCTTGACTCGCTCGAACACTGAAGCTTTCTTT
NA | TRBD1 | TRBJ2-7 | TRBV11-1 | CASSMDRGHEQYF | TGTGCCAGCAGCATGGACAGGGGCCACGAGCAGTACTTC
few | TRBD1 | TRBJ2-1 | TRBV6-5 | CASSYSGTALNEQFF | TGTGCCAGCAGTTACTCAGGGACAGCCTTGAATGAGCAGTTCTTC
few | NA | TRBJ1-2 | TRBV11-2 | CASSSRNYGYTF | TGTGCCAGCAGCTCCCGTAACTATGGCTACACCTTC
few | TRBD2 | TRBJ2-7 | TRBV6-1 | CASSEALAEIGPYEQYF | TGTGCCAGCAGTGAAGCGCTAGCGGAGATTGGGCCCTACGAGCAGTACTTC
few | TRBD1 | TRBJ1-2 | TRBV27 | CASSFSQGGGYTF | TGTGCCAGCAGTTTCTCACAGGGGGGCGGCTACACCTTC
NA | TRBD1 | TRBJ1-6 | TRBV19 | CASRQGTGNSPLHF | TGTGCCAGTAGGCAGGGGACAGGGAATTCACCCCTCCACTTT
few | TRBD1 | TRBJ2-3 | TRBV7-7 | CASSRTGADTQYF | TGTGCCAGCAGCAGGACAGGGGCAGATACGCAGTATTTT
few | NA | TRBJ1-2 | TRBV28 | CASRRRGHSSYGYTF | TGTGCCAGCAGACGACGGGGACACAGTAGCTATGGCTACACCTTC
few | TRBD1 | TRBJ2-7 | TRBV10-3 | CAISESGMGQRRSAMQQYF | TGTGCCATCAGTGAGTCGGGGATGGGACAGCGGAGGTCGGCGATGCAGCAGTACTTC
NA | NA | TRBJ2-5 | TRBV7-7 | CASSLDGRGETQYF | TGTGCCAGCAGCTTAGACGGCAGGGGTGAGACCCAGTACTTC
few | TRBD1 | TRBJ1-1 | TRBV7-9 | CASSLGWTGLKNTEAFF | TGTGCCAGCAGCTTAGGATGGACAGGTCTAAAGAACACTGAAGCTTTCTTT
NA | TRBD1 | TRBJ2-7 | TRBV11-2 | CASSFGTGGHYEQYF | TGTGCCAGCAGCTTCGGGACAGGGGGCCACTACGAGCAGTACTTC
NA | TRBD1 | TRBJ2-5 | TRBV10-1 | CASSESRTGLGRETQYF | TGCGCCAGCAGTGAGTCGAGGACAGGGCTGGGACGGGAGACCCAGTACTTC
NA | TRBD1 | TRBJ2-5 | TRBV5-6 | CASSLVGTGVEEQYF | TGTGCCAGCAGCTTGGTAGGGACAGGGGTCGAAGAGCAGTACTTC
NA | NA | TRBJ1-3 | TRBV7-9 | CASSRSTNSGNTIYF | TGTGCCAGCAGCAGGAGCACCAACTCTGGAAACACCATATATTTT
few | TRBD1 | TRBJ1-1 | TRBV28 | CASSLWGQGVIEAFF | TGTGCCAGCAGTTTATGGGGGCAGGGGGTAATTGAAGCTTTCTTT
NA | NA | TRBJ2-7 | TRBV6-1 | CASSPGLLYEQYF | TGTGCCAGCAGTCCGGGACTTCTTTACGAGCAGTACTTC
NA | TRBD1 | TRBJ2-5 | TRBV11-2 | CASSWGTGLQETQYF | TGTGCCAGCAGCTGGGGGACAGGGCTTCAAGAGACCCAGTACTTC
few | NA | TRBJ2-6 | TRBV7-8 | CASSYPATGYSSGANVLTF | TGTGCCAGCAGCTATCCCGCGACAGGTTACTCCTCTGGGGCCAACGTCCTGACTTTC
NA | TRBD1 | TRBJ1-4 | TRBV15 | CATSRGRTGTNEKLFF | TGTGCCACCAGCAGAGGCAGGACAGGGACTAATGAAAAACTGTTTTTT
NA | TRBD2 | TRBJ2-7 | TRBV27 | CASSPGTSSYEQYF | TGTGCCAGCAGTCCCGGGACTAGCTCCTACGAGCAGTACTTC
NA | NA | TRBJ1-1 | TRBV16 | CASSQRGWGNTEAFF | TGTGCCAGCAGCCAAAGGGGTTGGGGGAACACTGAAGCTTTCTTT
few | TRBD1 | TRBJ1-2 | TRBV6-5 | CASSYSRGGGYTF | TGTGCCAGCAGTTACTCGAGAGGGGGCGGCTACACCTTC
few | TRBD1 | TRBJ1-2 | TRBV9 | CASSSDGGLRGGRGYTF | TGTGCCAGCAGCTCGGATGGGGGTCTCCGAGGGGGCCGTGGCTACACCTTC
few | NA | TRBJ2-7 | TRBV19 | CASSSKEGAISYEQYF | TGTGCCAGTAGTAGCAAGGAGGGGGCAATCTCCTACGAGCAGTACTTC
NA | NA | TRBJ2-7 | TRBV11-2 | CASSTRPGGPSYEQYF | TGTGCCAGCAGCACCCGCCCCGGGGGACCCTCCTACGAGCAGTACTTC
NA | TRBD1 | TRBJ1-6 | TRBV9 | CASSVAWDRGESPLHF | TGTGCCAGCAGCGTAGCATGGGACAGGGGGGAATCACCCCTCCACTTT
few | NA | TRBJ1-5 | TRBV5-4 | CASSLDAGGDGQPQHF | TGTGCCAGCAGCTTAGACGCTGGGGGCGACGGGCAGCCCCAGCATTTT
NA | TRBD1 | TRBJ2-1 | TRBV7-9 | CASSPGQGWNEQFF | TGTGCCAGCAGCCCCGGACAGGGGTGGAATGAGCAGTTCTTC
NA | NA | TRBJ1-6 | TRBV5-8 | CASSHRDYNSPLHF | TGTGCCAGCAGCCACCGGGACTATAATTCACCCCTCCACTTT
few | TRBD1 | TRBJ1-4 | TRBV27 | CASTTTGGRGEKLFF | TGTGCCAGCACGACGACAGGGGGAAGGGGTGAAAAACTGTTTTTT
few | NA | TRBJ2-1 | TRBV2 | CASILPPGLQFF | TGTGCCAGCATATTACCTCCGGGACTCCAGTTCTTC
few | TRBD1 | TRBJ2-7 | TRBV29-1 | CSVETGGVYEQYF | TGCAGCGTAGAGACAGGGGGCGTCTACGAGCAGTACTTC
NA | TRBD1 | TRBJ1-1 | TRBV5-6 | CASSHGTGGIPFKNTEAFF | TGTGCCAGCAGCCATGGGACAGGGGGGATACCTTTTAAAAACACTGAAGCTTTCTTT
few | NA | TRBJ1-1 | TRBV19 | CASSTSGSMNTEAFF | TGTGCCAGTAGTACCTCTGGGAGCATGAACACTGAAGCTTTCTTT
NA | NA | TRBJ1-1 | TRBV5-4 | CASSPGGAEAFF | TGTGCCAGCAGCCCGGGGGGGGCTGAAGCTTTCTTT
NA | NA | TRBJ2-6 | TRBV19 | CASSIESGAGANVLTF | TGTGCCAGTAGTATAGAGTCAGGGGCTGGGGCCAACGTCCTGACTTTC
NA | NA | TRBJ1-2 | TRBV5-1 | CASSLDRAGSDGYTF | TGCGCCAGCAGCTTGGACAGGGCGGGTTCGGATGGCTACACCTTC
few | TRBD2 | TRBJ2-1 | TRBV9 | CASSVSGASYNEQFF | TGTGCCAGCAGCGTTAGCGGGGCCTCCTACAATGAGCAGTTCTTC
NA | TRBD1 | TRBJ2-7 | TRBV10-1 | CASSAMAGTGVSYEQYF | TGCGCCAGCAGCGCTATGGCCGGGACAGGGGTATCCTACGAGCAGTACTTC
NA | NA | TRBJ2-3 | TRBV7-9 | CASSYTGRIWDTQYF | TGTGCCAGCAGCTACACAGGGCGGATTTGGGATACGCAGTATTTT
NA | TRBD1 | TRBJ2-7 | TRBV14 | CASSQGQGAQYEQYF | TGTGCCAGCAGCCAGGGACAGGGGGCGCAGTACGAGCAGTACTTC
NA | NA | TRBJ1-4 | TRBV4-2 | CASSQEGTTEKLFF | TGTGCCAGCAGCCAAGAAGGGACAACTGAAAAACTGTTTTTT
NA | TRBD1 | TRBJ1-1 | TRBV6-6 | CASSSPSGTGDSAFF | TGTGCCAGCAGTTCTCCCTCCGGGACAGGGGATTCGGCTTTCTTT
few | NA | TRBJ1-1 | TRBV28 | CASSLGQALNTEAFF | TGTGCCAGCAGTTTAGGCCAGGCCCTGAACACTGAAGCTTTCTTT
NA | TRBD2 | TRBJ2-3 | TRBV28 | CASSLLAGGTDTQYF | TGTGCCAGCAGTCTACTAGCGGGGGGCACAGATACGCAGTATTTT
NA | NA | TRBJ2-1 | TRBV7-6 | CASSLWSRGLDNEQFF | TGTGCCAGCAGCCTATGGTCGCGGGGGCTTGACAATGAGCAGTTCTTC
few | TRBD1 | TRBJ1-6 | TRBV30 | CAWDREGKNSPLHF | TGTGCCTGGGACAGGGAAGGGAAAAATTCACCCCTCCACTTT
few | TRBD1 | TRBJ2-7 | TRBV6-1 | CASSWDRSSYEQYF | TGTGCCAGCAGTTGGGACAGGAGCTCCTACGAGCAGTACTTC